The T cell receptor (beta chain) under discussion was sequenced for a study of T cell responses to AZD1222 COVID-19 vaccine. Whole-study context: Investigators merged groups given second doses at roughly 4 or roughly 12 weeks.

CDR1 SEHNR and CDR2 FQNEAQ come from the germline V gene (reference sequence). This CDR3 spans 16 amino acids. V shed 3 bases and J shed 2 bases, with 11 bases lying between them. Only in-frame clones appear in the TCRdb table, and some are missing; sequencing was by immunoSEQ multiplex PCR. The table lists 240,000 or so clones, about 92% of them singletons. Study-level points and caveats: There were mostly white British donors and more females than males, and clonal diversity was possibly underestimated. Every sample of the repertoires postdated the peak T cell response. Per reports, nearly half of all spike-specific TCRs target regions that are unmutated in variants.

This clone appeared a few times. The antigen is unknown. This sequence originates from an adult in good health. This chain links TRBV7-9 with TRBJ1-6; D not certain. This specimen consisted of peripheral blood, obtained on day 0 of AZD1222 vaccination. The CDR3 DNA follows: TGTGCCAGCAGCTTGCCAAGCGGGCCCTATAATTCACCCCTCCACTTT. This sequence encodes CASSLPSGPYNSPLHF.